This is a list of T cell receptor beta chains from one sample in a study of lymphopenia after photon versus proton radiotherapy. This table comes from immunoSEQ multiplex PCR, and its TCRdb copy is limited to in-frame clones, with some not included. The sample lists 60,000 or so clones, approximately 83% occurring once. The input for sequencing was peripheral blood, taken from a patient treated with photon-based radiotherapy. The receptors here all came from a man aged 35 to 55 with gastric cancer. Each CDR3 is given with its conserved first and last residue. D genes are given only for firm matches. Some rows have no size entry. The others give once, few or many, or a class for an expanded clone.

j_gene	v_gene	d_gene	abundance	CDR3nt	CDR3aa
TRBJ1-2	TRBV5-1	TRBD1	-	TGCGCCAGCAGCGGTACGACAGGGTCCGGAAGCTACACCTTC	CASSGTTGSGSYTF
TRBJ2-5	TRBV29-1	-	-	TGCAGCGTTGAAAGGGGACTTGGGGGAGAGACCCAGTACTTC	CSVERGLGGETQYF
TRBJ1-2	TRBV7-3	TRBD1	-	TGTGCCAGCAGCCCCGGGACAGGGGGCGAGGGCACCTTC	CASSPGTGGEGTF
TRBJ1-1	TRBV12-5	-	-	TGTGCTAGTGGTTTGGTACAGGGAAAAACTGAAGCTTTCTTT	CASGLVQGKTEAFF
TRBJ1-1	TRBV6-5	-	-	TGTGCCGGCAGTTACTCAGGGTTAGGGAACACTGAAGCTTTCTTT	CAGSYSGLGNTEAFF
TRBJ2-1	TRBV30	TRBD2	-	TGTGCCTGGAGTGTGGCGCACGGTAGCGGGGGGGCCAGGAACAATGAGCAGTTCTTC	CAWSVAHGSGGARNNEQFF
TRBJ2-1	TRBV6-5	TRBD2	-	TGTGCCAGCACCATGACTAGCGGCCCCTCCAATGAGCAGTTCTTC	CASTMTSGPSNEQFF
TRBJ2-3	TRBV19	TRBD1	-	TGTGCCAGTAAGAGACAGGGGGGGCTCACCGTAGATACGCAGTATTTT	CASKRQGGLTVDTQYF
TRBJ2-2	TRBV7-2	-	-	TGTGCCAGCAGCTTATACACCGGGGAGCTGTTTTTT	CASSLYTGELFF
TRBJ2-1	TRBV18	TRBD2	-	TGTGCCAGCTCGCGGCCGGGACTAGCAATGCATGAGCAGTTCTTC	CASSRPGLAMHEQFF
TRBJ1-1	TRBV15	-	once	TGTGCCACCAGCAGCTCCGAGGGCACTGAAGCTTTCTTT	CATSSSEGTEAFF
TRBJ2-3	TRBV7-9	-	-	TGTGCCAGCAGCCGAACCTCGGCGGGTCTCGGGACAGATACGCAGTATTTT	CASSRTSAGLGTDTQYF
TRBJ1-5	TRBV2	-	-	TGTGCCAGCGTCGGGTCCAATAGCAATCAGCCCCAGCATTTT	CASVGSNSNQPQHF
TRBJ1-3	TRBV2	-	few	TGTGCCAGCAGTCCTGACCTCCTCGGGTCTGGAAACACCATATATTTT	CASSPDLLGSGNTIYF
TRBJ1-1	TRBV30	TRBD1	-	TGTGCCTGGACCACAGGGGGCACTGAAGCTTTCTTT	CAWTTGGTEAFF
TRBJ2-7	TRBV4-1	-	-	TGCGCCAGCGGACACGTGGGGGGACTCTACGAGCAGTACTTC	CASGHVGGLYEQYF
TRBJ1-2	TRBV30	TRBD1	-	TGTGCCTGGAGTCCTAACAGGGGCATCGGCTACACCTTC	CAWSPNRGIGYTF
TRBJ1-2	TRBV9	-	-	TGTGCCAGCAGCGCCTCCTCTTATGGCTACACCTTC	CASSASSYGYTF
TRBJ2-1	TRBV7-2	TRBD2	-	TGTGCCAGCAGCTTAATGGGCCTTGCGGGGGGGCCTCACAATGAGCAGTTCTTC	CASSLMGLAGGPHNEQFF
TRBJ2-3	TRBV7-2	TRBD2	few	TGTGCCAGCAGCTTAGCGCTAGCGGGGGCCACAGATACGCAGTATTTT	CASSLALAGATDTQYF